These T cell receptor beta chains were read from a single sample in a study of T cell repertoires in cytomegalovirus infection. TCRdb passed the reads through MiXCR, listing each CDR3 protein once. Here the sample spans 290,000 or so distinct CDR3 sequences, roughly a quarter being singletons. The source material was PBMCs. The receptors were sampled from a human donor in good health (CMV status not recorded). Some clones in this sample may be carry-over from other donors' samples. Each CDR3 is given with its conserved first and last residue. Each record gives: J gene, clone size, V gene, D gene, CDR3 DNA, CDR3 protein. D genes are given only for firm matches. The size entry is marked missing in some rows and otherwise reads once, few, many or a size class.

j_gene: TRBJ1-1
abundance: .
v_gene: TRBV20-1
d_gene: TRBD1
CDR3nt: TGCAGTGCTAGAGGTGGGTGGGACAGGGACACTGAAGCTTTCTTT
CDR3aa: CSARGGWDRDTEAFF

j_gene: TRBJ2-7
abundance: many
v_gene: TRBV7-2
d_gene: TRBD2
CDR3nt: TGTGCCATCGCTCGGGTAGCGGGAGTGAGCTCCTACGAGCAGTACTTC
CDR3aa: CAIARVAGVSSYEQYF

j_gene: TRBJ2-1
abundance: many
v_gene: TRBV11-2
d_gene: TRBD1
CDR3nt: TGTGCCAGCAGCTGGGACAGGAACAATGAGCAGTTCTTC
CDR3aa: CASSWDRNNEQFF

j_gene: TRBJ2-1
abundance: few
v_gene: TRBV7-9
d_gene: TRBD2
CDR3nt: TGTGCCAGCAGCTTACTGCCTAGCGGGGGAGTCTACAATGAGCAGTTCTTC
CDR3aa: CASSLLPSGGVYNEQFF

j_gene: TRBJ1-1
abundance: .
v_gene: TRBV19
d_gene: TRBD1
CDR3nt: TGTGCCAGTACCCTCGACAGGGTTGGCACTGAAGCTTTCTTT
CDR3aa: CASTLDRVGTEAFF

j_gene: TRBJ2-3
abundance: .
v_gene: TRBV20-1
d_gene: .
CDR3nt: TGCAGTGCTAGCCCGACGGCGTCTCTCAGCACAGATACGCAGTATTTT
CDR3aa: CSASPTASLSTDTQYF

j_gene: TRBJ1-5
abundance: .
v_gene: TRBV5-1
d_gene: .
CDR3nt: TGCGCCAGCAGTTCAGGCCCAAGAGGCAATCAGCCCCAGCATTTT
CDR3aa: CASSSGPRGNQPQHF

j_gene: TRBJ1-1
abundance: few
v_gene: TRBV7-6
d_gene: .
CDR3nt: TGTGCCAGCAGCTTAACAGGGCTCACTGAAGCTTTCTTT
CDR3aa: CASSLTGLTEAFF

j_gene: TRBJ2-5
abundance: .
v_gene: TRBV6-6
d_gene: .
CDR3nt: TGTGCCAGCAGCCGGGCAGCCTTGGGGGGAGAGACCCAGTACTTC
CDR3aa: CASSRAALGGETQYF

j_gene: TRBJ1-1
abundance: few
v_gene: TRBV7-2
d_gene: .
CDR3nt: TGTGCCAGCAGCTTTAACAGGGTGGGCACTGAAGCTTTCTTT
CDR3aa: CASSFNRVGTEAFF

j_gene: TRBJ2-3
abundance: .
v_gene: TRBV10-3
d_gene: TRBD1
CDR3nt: TGTGCCATCAGTGAGTCGAAGACAGGGGGAACAGATACGCAGTATTTT
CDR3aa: CAISESKTGGTDTQYF

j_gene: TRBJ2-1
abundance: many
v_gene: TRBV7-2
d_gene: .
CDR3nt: TGTGCCAGCAGCTTAAATAGAGGAGGCAATGAGCAGTTCTTC
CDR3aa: CASSLNRGGNEQFF

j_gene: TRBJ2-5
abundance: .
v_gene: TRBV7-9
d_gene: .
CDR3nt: TGTGCCAGCAGCCGGGGGGACATAAACCAAGAGACCCAGTACTTC
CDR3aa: CASSRGDINQETQYF

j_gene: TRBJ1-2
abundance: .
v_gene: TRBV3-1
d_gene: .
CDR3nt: TGTGCCAGCAGCCAAGGGGAAGGACGAATGGGCTACACCTTC
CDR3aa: CASSQGEGRMGYTF

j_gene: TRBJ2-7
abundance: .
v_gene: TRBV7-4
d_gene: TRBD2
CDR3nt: TGTGCCAGCAGCTCGACGACTAGCGGCAGCTACGAGCAGTACTTC
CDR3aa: CASSSTTSGSYEQYF

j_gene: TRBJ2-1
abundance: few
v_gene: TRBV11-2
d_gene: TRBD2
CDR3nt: TGTGCCAGCAGCCCAGCGGGGTACAATGAGCAGTTCTTC
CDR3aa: CASSPAGYNEQFF

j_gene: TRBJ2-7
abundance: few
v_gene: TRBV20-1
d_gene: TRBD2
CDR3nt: TGCAGTGCTAGCTCACCCCTAGCGGGGTTAAGCTACGAGCAGTACTTC
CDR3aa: CSASSPLAGLSYEQYF

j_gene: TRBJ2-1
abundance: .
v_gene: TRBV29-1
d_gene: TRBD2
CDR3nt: TGCAGCGTTGGGCGGGGGGCCACCTACAATGAGCAGTTCTTC
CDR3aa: CSVGRGATYNEQFF

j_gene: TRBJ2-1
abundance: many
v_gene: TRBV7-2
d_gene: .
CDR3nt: TGTGCCAGCAGCTTATATAGTAGGGGCTACAATGAGCAGTTCTTC
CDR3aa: CASSLYSRGYNEQFF

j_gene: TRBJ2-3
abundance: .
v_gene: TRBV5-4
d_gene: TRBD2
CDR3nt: TGTGCCAGCAGCTTGGAATCTGCGGGAGGAAAGGGTACGCAGTATTTT
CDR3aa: CASSLESAGGKGTQYF

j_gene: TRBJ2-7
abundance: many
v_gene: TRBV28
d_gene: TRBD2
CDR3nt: TGTGCCAGCAGACTAGCGGGCCACTACGAGCAGTACTTC
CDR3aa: CASRLAGHYEQYF

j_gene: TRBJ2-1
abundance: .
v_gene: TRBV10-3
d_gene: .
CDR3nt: TGTGCCATCAGTGAGTCCGATGAGCAGTTCTTC
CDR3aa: CAISESDEQFF

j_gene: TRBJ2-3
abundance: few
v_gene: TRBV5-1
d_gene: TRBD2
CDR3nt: TGTGCCAGCAGCTCGACTAGCGGCACAGATACGCAGTATTTT
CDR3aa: CASSSTSGTDTQYF

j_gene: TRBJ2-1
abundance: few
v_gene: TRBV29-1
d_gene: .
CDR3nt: TGCAGCGTCACCGGGTGGGGTATTTCCTACAATGAGCAGTTCTTC
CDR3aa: CSVTGWGISYNEQFF

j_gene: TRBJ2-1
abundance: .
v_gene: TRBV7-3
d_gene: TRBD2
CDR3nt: TGTGCCAGCAGCCCGACTAGCGGGAGTTTCGATGAGCAGTTCTTC
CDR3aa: CASSPTSGSFDEQFF

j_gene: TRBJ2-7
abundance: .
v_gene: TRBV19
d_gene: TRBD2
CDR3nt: TGTGCCAGTAGCCCAGGCCCACTAGCGGGAGGACCCACTCTTAACTACGAGCAGTACTTC
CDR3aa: CASSPGPLAGGPTLNYEQYF

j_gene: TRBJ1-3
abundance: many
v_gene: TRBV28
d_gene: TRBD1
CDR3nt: TGTGCCAGCAGCCTGGACAGGGGAAGAAACACCATATATTTT
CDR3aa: CASSLDRGRNTIYF